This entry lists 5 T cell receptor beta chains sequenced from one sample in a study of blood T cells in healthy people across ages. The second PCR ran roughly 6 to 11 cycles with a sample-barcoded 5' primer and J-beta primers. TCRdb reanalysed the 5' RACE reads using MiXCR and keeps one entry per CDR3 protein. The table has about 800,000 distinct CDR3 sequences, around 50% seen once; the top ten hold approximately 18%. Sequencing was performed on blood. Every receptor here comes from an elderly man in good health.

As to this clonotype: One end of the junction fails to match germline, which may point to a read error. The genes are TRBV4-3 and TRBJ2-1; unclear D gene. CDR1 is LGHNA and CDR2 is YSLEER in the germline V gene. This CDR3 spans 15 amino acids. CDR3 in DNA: TGCGCCGGCAGCCAAGATCAATCTTTCTACGATGAGCAGTTCTTC. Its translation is CAGSQDQSFYDEQFF.

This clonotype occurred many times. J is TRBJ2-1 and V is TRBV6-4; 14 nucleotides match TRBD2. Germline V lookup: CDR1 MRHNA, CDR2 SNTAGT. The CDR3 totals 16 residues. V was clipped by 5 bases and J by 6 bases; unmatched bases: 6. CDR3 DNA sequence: TGTGCCAGCAGTAGTGGGGGACTAGCGGGAGTCAATGAGCAGTTCTTC. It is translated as CASSSGGLAGVNEQFF.

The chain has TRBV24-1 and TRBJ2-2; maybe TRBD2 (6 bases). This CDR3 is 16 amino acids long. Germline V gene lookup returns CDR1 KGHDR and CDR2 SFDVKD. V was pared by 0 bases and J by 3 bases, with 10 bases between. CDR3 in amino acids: CATSDLAGTDTGELFF. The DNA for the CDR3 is TGTGCCACCAGTGATTTGGCCGGGACTGACACCGGGGAGCTGTTTTTT.

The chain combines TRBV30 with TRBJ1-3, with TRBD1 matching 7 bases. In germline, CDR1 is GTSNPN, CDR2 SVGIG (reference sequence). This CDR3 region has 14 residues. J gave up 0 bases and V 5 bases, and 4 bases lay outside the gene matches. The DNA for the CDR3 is TGTGCCTGGGAGACAGGGAGCTCTGGAAACACCATATATTTT. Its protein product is CAWETGSSGNTIYF.

CDR3 DNA: TGTGCCATCAAGTCGGGCGGGAGCCCCGGCTACGAGCAGTACTTC. Protein sequence: CAIKSGGSPGYEQYF. The chain combines TRBV10-3 with TRBJ2-7, with 7 bases lining up with TRBD2. With V trimmed by 7 bases and J by 3 bases, 12 bases remained unmatched. This CDR3 region has 15 residues. Germline V gene lookup returns CDR1 ENHRY and CDR2 SYGVKD.